This passage covers 5 T cell receptor beta chains from one sample sequenced in a study of response to subunit inactivated influenza vaccine. TCRdb fed the RT-PCR reads into MiXCR, producing one record per CDR3 protein. The sample shows 500,000 to 750,000 distinct CDR3 sequences, roughly 15% of them seen only once. Sequences were derived from PBMCs from blood, sampled about 12 days after vaccination. These receptors were obtained from a man aged 45-60 years who received an inactivated influenza vaccine.

This rearrangement joins TRBV7-8 to TRBJ1-4; 7 bases agree with TRBD1. This CDR3 has 15 residues. Germline V gene data show CDR1 as SGHVS and CDR2 as FQNEAQ. J lost 5 bases, V lost 5 bases, and 8 bases had no gene match. As DNA, the CDR3 is TGTGCCAGCAGCGCAGCAGGGGGATGGAATGAAAAACTGTTTTTT. The encoded protein is CASSAAGGWNEKLFF.

A few counts support this clonotype. V and J are TRBV20-1 and TRBJ2-7, with D perhaps TRBD2 (6 bases). The CDR3 is 14 residues long. Germline CDR1 and CDR2: DFQATT and SNEGSKA (reference sequence). V lost 3 bases and J 6 bases, leaving 18 bases between the germline ends. CDR3 coding DNA: TGCAGTGCTAGGATGCGGGATGGCTTCACCGAGCAGTACTTC. This sequence encodes CSARMRDGFTEQYF.

This clonotype was detected many times. The V gene is TRBV5-1, the J gene TRBJ2-5, with 7 bases lining up with TRBD2. This CDR3 has 14 residues. The V segment lost 2 bases and the J segment 5 bases; nucleotides outside the gene matches: 6. CDR1 and CDR2 (germline): SGHRS, YFSETQ. The CDR3, as DNA: TGCGCCAGCAGCTTTTGGGACTACCTGGAGACCCAGTACTTC. Its translation: CASSFWDYLETQYF. The variable domain in full, with the rest retrieved from reference TRBV5-1 and TRBJ2-5, is KAGVTQTPRYLIKTRGQQVTLSCSPISGHRSVSWYQQTPGQGLQFLFEYFSETQRNKGNFPGRFSGRQFSNSRSEMNVSTLELGDSALYLCASSFWDYLETQYFGPGTRLLVL.

The chain is built from TRBV12-3 or TRBV12-4 and TRBJ2-3; D gene ambiguous. V lost 4 bases and J lost 0, with 14 bases in between. The CDR3 runs to 16 residues. CDR3 residues: CASSSFSLTSTDTQYF. The CDR3 DNA reads TGTGCCAGCAGTTCGTTTTCGCTTACTAGCACAGATACGCAGTATTTT.

In its sample, this clonotype was seen many times. The chain combines TRBV5-1 with TRBJ2-3; 7 bases match TRBD1. CDR3 length equals 15 residues. The germline V gene encodes CDR1 SGHRS and CDR2 YFSETQ. After removal of 5 bases from V and 4 bases from J, the junction contained 10 bases not matched to a gene. The DNA of the CDR3 is TGCGCCAGCAGACGGAGGACAGGTGGCGCAGATACGCAGTATTTT. The encoded protein is CASRRRTGGADTQYF.